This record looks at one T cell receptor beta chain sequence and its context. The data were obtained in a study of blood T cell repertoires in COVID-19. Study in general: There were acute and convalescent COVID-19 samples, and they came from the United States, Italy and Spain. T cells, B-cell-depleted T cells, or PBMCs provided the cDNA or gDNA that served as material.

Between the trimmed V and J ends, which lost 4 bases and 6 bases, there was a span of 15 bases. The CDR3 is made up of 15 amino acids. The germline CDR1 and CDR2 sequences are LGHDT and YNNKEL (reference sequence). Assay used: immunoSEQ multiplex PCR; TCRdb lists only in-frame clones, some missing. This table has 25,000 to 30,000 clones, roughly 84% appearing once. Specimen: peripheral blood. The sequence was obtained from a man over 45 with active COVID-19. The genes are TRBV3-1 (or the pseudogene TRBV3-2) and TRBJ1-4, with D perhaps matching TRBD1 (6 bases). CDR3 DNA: TGTGCCAGCAGCCTCGTCACAGGGTTGGATGAAAAACTGTTTTTT. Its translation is CASSLVTGLDEKLFF.